This TCR beta chain originates from a study of T cells after yellow fever vaccination. Each CDR3 protein is one row after TCRdb ran MiXCR on the 5' RACE reads. The repertoire holds some 80,000 distinct CDR3 sequences, with 13% as singletons. V gave up 1 base and J gave up 4 bases; unmatched junction bases: 6. This CDR3 has 17 amino acids. The V gene's germline CDR1 is SGHRS and CDR2 YFSETQ. The sequence came from a young man who received the YFV17D yellow fever vaccine. Material: CD8+ T cells not binding an NS4B(214-222) dextramer, sorted from PBMCs, obtained around 3 weeks after the first yellow fever vaccination. The chain is built from TRBV5-1 and TRBJ2-6; 9 nucleotides match TRBD1. In DNA form, the CDR3 reads TGCGCCAGCAGCTTGACAGGGGGCGCTCCCGGGGCCAACGTCCTGACTTTC. It specifies CASSLTGGAPGANVLTF.